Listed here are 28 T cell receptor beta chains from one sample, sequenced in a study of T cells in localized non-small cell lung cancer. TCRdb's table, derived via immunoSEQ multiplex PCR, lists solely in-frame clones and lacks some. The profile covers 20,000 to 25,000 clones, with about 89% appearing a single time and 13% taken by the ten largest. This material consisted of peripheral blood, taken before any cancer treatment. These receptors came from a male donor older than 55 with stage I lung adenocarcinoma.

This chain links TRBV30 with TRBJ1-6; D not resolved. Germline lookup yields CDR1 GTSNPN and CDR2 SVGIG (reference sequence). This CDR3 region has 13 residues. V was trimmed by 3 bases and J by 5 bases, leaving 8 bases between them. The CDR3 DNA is TGTGCCTGGAGCAAGGGAAATAATTCACCCCTCCACTTT. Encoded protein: CAWSKGNNSPLHF. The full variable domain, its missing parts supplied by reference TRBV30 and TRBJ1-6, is SQTIHQWPATLVQPVGSPLSLECTVEGTSNPNLYWYRQAAGRGLQLLFYSVGIGQISSEVPQNLSASRPQDRQFILSSKKLLLSDSGFYLCAWSKGNNSPLHFGNGTRLTVT.

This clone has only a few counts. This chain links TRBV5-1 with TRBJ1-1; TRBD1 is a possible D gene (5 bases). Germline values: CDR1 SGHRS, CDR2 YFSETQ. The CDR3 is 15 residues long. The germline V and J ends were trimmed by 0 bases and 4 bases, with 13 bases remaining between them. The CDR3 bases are TGCGCCAGCAGCTTGGAAGGGACCAGCGGCACTGAAGCTTTCTTT. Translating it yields CASSLEGTSGTEAFF.

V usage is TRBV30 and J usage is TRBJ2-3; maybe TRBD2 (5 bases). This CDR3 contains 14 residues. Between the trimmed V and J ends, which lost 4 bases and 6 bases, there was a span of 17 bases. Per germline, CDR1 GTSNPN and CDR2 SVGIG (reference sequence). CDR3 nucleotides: TGTGCCTGGACAGGTCGAGGGAATGGGGATACGCAGTATTTT. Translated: CAWTGRGNGDTQYF. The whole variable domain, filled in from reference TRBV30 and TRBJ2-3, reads SQTIHQWPATLVQPVGSPLSLECTVEGTSNPNLYWYRQAAGRGLQLLFYSVGIGQISSEVPQNLSASRPQDRQFILSSKKLLLSDSGFYLCAWTGRGNGDTQYFGPGTRLTVL.

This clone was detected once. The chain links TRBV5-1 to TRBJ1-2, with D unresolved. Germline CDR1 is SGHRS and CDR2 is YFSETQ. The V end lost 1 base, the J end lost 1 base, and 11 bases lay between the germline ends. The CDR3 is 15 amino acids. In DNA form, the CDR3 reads TGCGCCAGCAGCTTGAGGGCGGACGATAACTATGGCTACACCTTC. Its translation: CASSLRADDNYGYTF. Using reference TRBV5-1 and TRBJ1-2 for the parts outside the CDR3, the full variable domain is KAGVTQTPRYLIKTRGQQVTLSCSPISGHRSVSWYQQTPGQGLQFLFEYFSETQRNKGNFPGRFSGRQFSNSRSEMNVSTLELGDSALYLCASSLRADDNYGYTFGSGTRLTVV.

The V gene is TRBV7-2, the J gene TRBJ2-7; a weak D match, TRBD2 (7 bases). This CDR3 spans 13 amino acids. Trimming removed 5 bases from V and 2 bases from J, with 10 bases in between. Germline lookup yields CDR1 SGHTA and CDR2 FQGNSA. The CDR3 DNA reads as TGTGCCAGCAGCGAGGGGGGGCCCTACGAGCAGTACTTC. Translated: CASSEGGPYEQYF.

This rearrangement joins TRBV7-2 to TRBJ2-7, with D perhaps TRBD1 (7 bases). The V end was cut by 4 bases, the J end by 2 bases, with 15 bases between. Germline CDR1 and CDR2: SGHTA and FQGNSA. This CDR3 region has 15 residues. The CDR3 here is CASSSGGTVTYEQYF. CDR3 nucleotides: TGTGCCAGCAGCTCAGGGGGGACAGTAACCTACGAGCAGTACTTC.

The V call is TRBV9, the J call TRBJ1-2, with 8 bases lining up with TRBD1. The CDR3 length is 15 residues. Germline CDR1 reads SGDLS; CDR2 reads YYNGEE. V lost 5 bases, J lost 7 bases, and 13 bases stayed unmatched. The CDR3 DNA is TGTGCCAGCAGACGACAGACAGGGGACGGGGGTGGCTACACCTTC. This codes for CASRRQTGDGGGYTF.

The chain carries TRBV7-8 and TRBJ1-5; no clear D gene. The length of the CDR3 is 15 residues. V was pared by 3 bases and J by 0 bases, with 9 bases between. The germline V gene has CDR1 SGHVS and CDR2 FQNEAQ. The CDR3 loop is CASSFFRDSNQPQHF. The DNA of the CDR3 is TGTGCCAGCAGCTTCTTTAGGGATAGCAATCAGCCCCAGCATTTT.

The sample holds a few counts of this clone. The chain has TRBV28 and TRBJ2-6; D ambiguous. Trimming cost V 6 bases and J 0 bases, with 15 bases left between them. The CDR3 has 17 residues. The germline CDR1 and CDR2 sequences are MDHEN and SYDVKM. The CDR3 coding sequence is TGTGCCAGCAGCGACGGACGGAAGTTCTCTGGGGCCAACGTCCTGACTTTC. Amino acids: CASSDGRKFSGANVLTF.

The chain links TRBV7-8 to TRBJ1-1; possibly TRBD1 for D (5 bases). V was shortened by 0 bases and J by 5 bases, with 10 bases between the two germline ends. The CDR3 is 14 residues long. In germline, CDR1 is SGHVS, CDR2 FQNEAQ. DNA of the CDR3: TGTGCCAGCAGCTTAGCTGGGACCCGAACTGAAGCTTTCTTT. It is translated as CASSLAGTRTEAFF.

The CDR3 loop is CASSPQGYEQFF. CDR3 nucleotide sequence: TGTGCCAGTAGTCCCCAGGGGTATGAGCAGTTCTTC. The chain joins TRBV19 to TRBJ2-1; a weak D match, TRBD1 (6 bases). The CDR3 sequence is 12 residues long. V was clipped by 5 bases and J by 8 bases, with 10 bases between them. Germline V gives CDR1 LNHDA, CDR2 SQIVND (reference sequence).

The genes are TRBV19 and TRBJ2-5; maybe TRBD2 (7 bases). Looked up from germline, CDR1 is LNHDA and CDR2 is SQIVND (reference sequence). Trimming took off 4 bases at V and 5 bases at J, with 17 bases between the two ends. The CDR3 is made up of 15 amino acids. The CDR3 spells CASSSPGGPGETQYF. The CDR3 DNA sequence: TGTGCCAGTAGTAGCCCCGGGGGGCCGGGGGAGACCCAGTACTTC.

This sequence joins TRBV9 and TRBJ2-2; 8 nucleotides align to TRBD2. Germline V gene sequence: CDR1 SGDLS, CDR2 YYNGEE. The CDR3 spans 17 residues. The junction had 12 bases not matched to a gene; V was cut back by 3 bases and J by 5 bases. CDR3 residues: CASSESPRAGETGELFF. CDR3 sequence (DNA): TGTGCCAGCAGCGAGTCCCCAAGAGCGGGGGAAACCGGGGAGCTGTTTTTT.

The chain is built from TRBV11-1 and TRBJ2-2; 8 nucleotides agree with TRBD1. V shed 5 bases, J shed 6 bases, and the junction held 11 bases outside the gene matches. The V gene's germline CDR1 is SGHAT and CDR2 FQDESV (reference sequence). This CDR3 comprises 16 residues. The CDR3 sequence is CASSKRQGRFPGELFF. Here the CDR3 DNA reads TGTGCCAGCAGCAAGAGACAGGGGCGGTTCCCCGGGGAGCTGTTTTTT.

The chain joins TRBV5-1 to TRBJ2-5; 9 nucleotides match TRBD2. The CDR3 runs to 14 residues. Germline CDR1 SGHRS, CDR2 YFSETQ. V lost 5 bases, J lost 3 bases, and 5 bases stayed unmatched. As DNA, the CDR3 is TGCGCCAGCAGACGGTCTAGCGGGGAAGAGACCCAGTACTTC. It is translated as CASRRSSGEETQYF.

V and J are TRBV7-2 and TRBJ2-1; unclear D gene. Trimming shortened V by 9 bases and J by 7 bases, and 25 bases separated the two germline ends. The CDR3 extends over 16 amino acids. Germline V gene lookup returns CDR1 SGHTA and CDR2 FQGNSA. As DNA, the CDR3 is TGTGCCAGTCAATCCCCTGTACGGGCAGGTGGGAATGAGCAGTTCTTC. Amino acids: CASQSPVRAGGNEQFF.

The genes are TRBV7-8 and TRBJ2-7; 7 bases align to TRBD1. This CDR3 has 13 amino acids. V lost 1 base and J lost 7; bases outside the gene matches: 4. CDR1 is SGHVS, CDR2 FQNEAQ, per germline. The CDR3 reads CASSLVVTGEQYF. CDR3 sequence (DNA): TGTGCCAGCAGCTTAGTGGTGACAGGGGAGCAGTACTTC.

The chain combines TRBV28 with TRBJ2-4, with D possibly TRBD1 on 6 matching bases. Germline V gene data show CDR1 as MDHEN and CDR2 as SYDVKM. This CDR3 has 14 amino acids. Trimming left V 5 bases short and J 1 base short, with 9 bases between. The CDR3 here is CASSLQGAKNIQYF. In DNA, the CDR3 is TGTGCCAGCAGTCTTCAGGGGGCCAAAAACATTCAGTACTTC.

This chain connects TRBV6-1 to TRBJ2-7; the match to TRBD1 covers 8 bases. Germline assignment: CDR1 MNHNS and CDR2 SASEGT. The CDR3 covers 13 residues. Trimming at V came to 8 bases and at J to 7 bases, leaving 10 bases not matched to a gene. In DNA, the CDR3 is TGTGCCAGCGAAGAGGGACAGGTTGTTGAGCAGTACTTC. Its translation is CASEEGQVVEQYF.

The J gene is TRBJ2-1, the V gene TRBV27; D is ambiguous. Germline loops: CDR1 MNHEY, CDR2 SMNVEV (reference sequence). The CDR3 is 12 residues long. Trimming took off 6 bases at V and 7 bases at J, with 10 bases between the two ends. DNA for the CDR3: TGTGCCAGCAGCGTGCTTGGGAATGAGCAGTTCTTC. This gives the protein CASSVLGNEQFF.

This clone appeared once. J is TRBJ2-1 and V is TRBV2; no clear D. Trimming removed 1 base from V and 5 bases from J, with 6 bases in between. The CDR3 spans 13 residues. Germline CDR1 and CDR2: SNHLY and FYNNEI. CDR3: CASSEGRNNEQFF. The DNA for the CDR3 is TGTGCCAGCAGTGAAGGGAGAAACAATGAGCAGTTCTTC.

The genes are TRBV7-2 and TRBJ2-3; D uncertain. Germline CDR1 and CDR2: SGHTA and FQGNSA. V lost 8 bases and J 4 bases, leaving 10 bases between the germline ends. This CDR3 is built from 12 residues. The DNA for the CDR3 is TGTGCCAGCGGGATGTTTGCAGATACGCAGTATTTT. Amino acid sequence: CASGMFADTQYF. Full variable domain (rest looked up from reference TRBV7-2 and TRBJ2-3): GAGVSQSPSNKVTEKGKDVELRCDPISGHTALYWYRQSLGQGLEFLIYFQGNSAPDKSGLPSDRFSAERTGGSVSTLTIQRTQQEDSAVYLCASGMFADTQYFGPGTRLTVL.

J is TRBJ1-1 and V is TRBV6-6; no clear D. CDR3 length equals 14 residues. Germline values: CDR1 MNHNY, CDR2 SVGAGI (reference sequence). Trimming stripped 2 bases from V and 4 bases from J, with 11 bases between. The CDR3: CASSYTTTATEAFF. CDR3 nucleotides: TGTGCCAGCAGTTACACTACGACGGCCACTGAAGCTTTCTTT.

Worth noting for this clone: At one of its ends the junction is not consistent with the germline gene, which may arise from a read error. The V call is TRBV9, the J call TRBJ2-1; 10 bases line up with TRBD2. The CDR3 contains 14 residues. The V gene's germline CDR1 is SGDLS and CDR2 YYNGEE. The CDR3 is CASRVGTSEAEQFF. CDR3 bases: TGTGCCAGCAGGGTAGGGACTAGCGAGGCTGAGCAGTTCTTC. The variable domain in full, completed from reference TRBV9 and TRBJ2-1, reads DSGVTQTPKHLITATGQRVTLRCSPRSGDLSVYWYQQSLDQGLQFLIQYYNGEERAKGNILERFSAQQFPDLHSELNLSSLELGDSALYFCASRVGTSEAEQFFGPGTRLTVL.

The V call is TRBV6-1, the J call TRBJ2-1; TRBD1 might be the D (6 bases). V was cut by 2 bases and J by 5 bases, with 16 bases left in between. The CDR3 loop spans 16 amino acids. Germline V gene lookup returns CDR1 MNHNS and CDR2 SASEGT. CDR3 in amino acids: CASSETLYQGNNEQFF. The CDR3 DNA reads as TGTGCCAGCAGTGAAACTCTATACCAGGGGAACAATGAGCAGTTCTTC.

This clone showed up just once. The CDR3 reads CASSLGGASYNSPLHF. For the CDR3, the DNA is TGTGCCAGCAGTTTAGGTGGGGCTAGCTATAATTCACCCCTCCACTTT. The chain joins TRBV28 to TRBJ1-6; a possible D gene is TRBD1 (5 bases). Germline V gene data show CDR1 as MDHEN and CDR2 as SYDVKM. The V gene lost 2 bases and the J gene lost 3 bases, with 11 bases spanning the gap. The CDR3 length is 16 residues.

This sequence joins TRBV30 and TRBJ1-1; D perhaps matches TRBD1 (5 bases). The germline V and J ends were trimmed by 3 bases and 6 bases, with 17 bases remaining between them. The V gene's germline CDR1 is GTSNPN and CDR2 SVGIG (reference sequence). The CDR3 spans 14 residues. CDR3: CAWSTPGLAPEAFF. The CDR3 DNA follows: TGTGCCTGGAGCACTCCGGGACTGGCCCCTGAAGCTTTCTTT.

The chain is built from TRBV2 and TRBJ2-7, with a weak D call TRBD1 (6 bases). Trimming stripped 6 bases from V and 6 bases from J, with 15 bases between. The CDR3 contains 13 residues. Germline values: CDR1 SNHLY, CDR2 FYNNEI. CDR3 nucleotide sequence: TGTGCCAGCAGGATAAACAGGGAGATCGAGCAGTACTTC. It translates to CASRINREIEQYF. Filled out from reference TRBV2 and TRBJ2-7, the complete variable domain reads EPEVTQTPSHQVTQMGQEVILRCVPISNHLYFYWYRQILGQKVEFLVSFYNNEISEKSEIFDDQFSVERPDGSNFTLKIRSTKLEDSAMYFCASRINREIEQYFGPGTRLTVT.